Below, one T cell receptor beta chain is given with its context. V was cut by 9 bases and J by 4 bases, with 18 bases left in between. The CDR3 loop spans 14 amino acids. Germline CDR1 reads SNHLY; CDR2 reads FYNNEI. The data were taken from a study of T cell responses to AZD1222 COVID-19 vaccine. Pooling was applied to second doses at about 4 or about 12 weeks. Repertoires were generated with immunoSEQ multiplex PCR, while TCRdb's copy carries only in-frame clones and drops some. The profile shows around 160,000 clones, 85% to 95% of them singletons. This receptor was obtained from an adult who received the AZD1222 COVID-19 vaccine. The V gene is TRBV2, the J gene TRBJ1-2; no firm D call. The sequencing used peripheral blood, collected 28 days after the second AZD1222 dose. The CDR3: CASTPPERFYGYTF. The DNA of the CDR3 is TGTGCCAGTACCCCCCCAGAACGATTCTATGGCTACACCTTC.